The 6 T cell receptor beta chains presented below share a single source sample, sequenced in a study of blood T cell repertoires in COVID-19. Clones were read by immunoSEQ multiplex PCR, and TCRdb kept only the in-frame ones, dropping some. The table includes around 160,000 clones, around nine tenths detected once. Input material: peripheral blood. The origin of the receptors is a human donor in a cohort sampled during active COVID-19.

The chain carries TRBV11-2 and TRBJ1-3; no clear D. V was trimmed by 7 bases and J by 0 bases, leaving 16 bases between them. The length of the CDR3 is 16 residues. Germline-derived CDR1 and CDR2 are SGHAT and FQNNGV. CDR3 loop: CASTRSGGNSGNTIYF. The DNA for the CDR3 is TGTGCCAGCACCCGGAGCGGCGGAAACTCTGGAAACACCATATATTTT.

This chain uses TRBV3-1 (or the pseudogene TRBV3-2) with TRBJ2-3; perhaps TRBD1 as D (5 bases). Trimming shortened V by 0 bases and J by 1 base, and 14 bases separated the two germline ends. Germline CDR1 LGHDT, CDR2 YNNKEL (reference sequence). The CDR3 spans 17 residues. Written as DNA, the CDR3 is TGTGCCAGCAGCCAAGATCCGGCAGGGCCTCGCACAGATACGCAGTATTTT. Protein sequence: CASSQDPAGPRTDTQYF.

The rearrangement links TRBV12-5 to TRBJ2-7; TRBD1 aligns across 8 bases. V shed 5 bases, J shed 5 bases, and the junction held 5 bases outside the gene matches. Germline V gene data show CDR1 as LGHNT and CDR2 as FRNRAP. This CDR3 spans 13 amino acids. The CDR3 here is CASGRTGSDEQYF. In nucleotides, the CDR3 is TGTGCTAGTGGTCGGACAGGGTCCGACGAGCAGTACTTC.

The chain couples TRBV30 to TRBJ1-2, with D maybe TRBD1 (6 bases). The CDR3 contains 12 residues. CDR1 and CDR2 from the germline V gene are GTSNPN and SVGIG (reference sequence). V lost 2 bases to trimming and J lost 8 bases, with 12 bases between them. Here the CDR3 DNA reads TGTGCCTGGAGTATTTCGACAGGAGGCTACACCTTC. Translated, it gives CAWSISTGGYTF.

This rearrangement joins TRBV14 to TRBJ2-7; a possible D gene is TRBD2 (6 bases). Germline CDR1 and CDR2: SGHDN and FVKESK. Trimming cost V 2 bases and J 2 bases, with 10 bases left between them. The CDR3 totals 14 residues. In DNA form, the CDR3 reads TGTGCCAGCAGCCAATTCGGGGGACCCTACGAGCAGTACTTC. This translates into CASSQFGGPYEQYF.

J is TRBJ1-4 and V is TRBV5-8; D uncertain. The CDR3 sequence is 11 residues long. The V end lost 0 bases, the J end lost 16 bases, and 10 bases lay between the germline ends. The germline gives CDR1 SGHTS, CDR2 YDEGEE. The CDR3 coding sequence is TGTGCCAGCAGCTTGGTCGGGGAGCCGTTTTTT. This encodes CASSLVGEPFF. Full variable domain (outside the CDR3, taken from reference TRBV5-8 and TRBJ1-4): EAGVTQSPTHLIKTRGQQATLRCSPISGHTSVYWYQQALGLGLQFLLWYDEGEERNRGNFPPRFSGRQFPNYSSELNVNALELEDSALYLCASSLVGEPFFGSGTQLSVL.